The 32 T cell receptor beta chains reported below all come from one sample, sequenced in a study of cytomegalovirus exposure and HLA in healthy donors. Using immunoSEQ multiplex PCR, the repertoire was profiled, and TCRdb retains in-frame clones only, with some absent. The table has around 120,000 clones, about nine tenths seen once. Sequencing was done on a sample of PBMCs. The receptors shown here come from a young man in good health and CMV-seronegative.

The chain is built from TRBV5-1 and TRBJ1-1, with 11 bases lining up with TRBD1. CDR1 is SGHRS and CDR2 is YFSETQ in the germline V gene. The V and J ends lost 4 bases and 0 bases, in that order; junction bases with no gene match: 5. The CDR3 consists of 16 residues. The CDR3 is CASSPGQGALNTEAFF. For the CDR3, the DNA is TGCGCCAGCAGCCCCGGACAGGGGGCCTTGAACACTGAAGCTTTCTTT.

V usage is TRBV28 and J usage is TRBJ1-1; D not certain. V lost 6 bases and J lost 11, with 22 bases in between. The germline gives CDR1 MDHEN, CDR2 SYDVKM. This CDR3 is built from 14 residues. CDR3 residues: CASRYAPSFPEAFF. In DNA form, the CDR3 reads TGTGCCAGCAGATACGCGCCCTCGTTCCCGGAGGCTTTCTTT.

V gene TRBV27 combines with J gene TRBJ2-7; 8 bases are a match to TRBD2. Unmatched junction bases numbered 10, after V lost 6 bases and J lost 6 bases. Germline values: CDR1 MNHEY, CDR2 SMNVEV (reference sequence). The CDR3 extends over 14 amino acids. This CDR3 is CASRSKRESFEQYF. DNA for the CDR3: TGTGCCAGCAGGAGCAAGCGGGAGAGTTTCGAGCAGTACTTC.

The V call is TRBV7-6, the J call TRBJ2-1; 7 bases agree with TRBD1. The V and J ends lost 4 bases and 8 bases, in that order; junction bases with no gene match: 14. The CDR3 covers 16 residues. CDR1 is SGHVS, CDR2 FNYEAQ, per germline. CDR3 protein: CASSSRQGERLYEQFF. The CDR3 DNA follows: TGTGCCAGCAGCTCTAGACAGGGAGAACGGTTATATGAGCAGTTCTTC.

The chain joins TRBV10-3 to TRBJ2-7, with 12 nucleotides matching TRBD2. CDR3 size: 11 residues. The trim removed 8 bases at V and 8 bases at J, leaving 1 base unmatched. Per germline, CDR1 ENHRY and CDR2 SYGVKD. The CDR3 bases are TGTGCCATCGGACTAGCGGGACAGCAGTACTTC. It yields the protein CAIGLAGQQYF.

The chain recombines TRBV23-1 with TRBJ2-7; D gene uncertain. TRBV23-1 is an ORF; its function is uncertain. V gave up 3 bases and J gave up 6 bases, with 12 bases separating them. There are 13 residues in the CDR3. CDR3 coding DNA: TGCGCCAGCAGTCACCGACTCGGCCGCGAGCAGTACTTC. Its protein is CASSHRLGREQYF.

The J gene is TRBJ1-2, the V gene TRBV7-2, with D tentatively TRBD1 (6 bases). The CDR3 has 14 amino acids. The V gene lost 5 bases and the J gene lost 2 bases, with 12 bases spanning the gap. The V gene's germline CDR1 is SGHTA and CDR2 FQGNSA. CDR3 in DNA: TGTGCCAGCAGCCAGGACACAGGGAACTATGGCTACACCTTC. Translated, it gives CASSQDTGNYGYTF.

V and J are TRBV27 and TRBJ2-1, with 12 bases lining up with TRBD2. The junction had 10 bases not matched to a gene; V was cut back by 5 bases and J by 2 bases. Germline-derived CDR1 and CDR2 are MNHEY and SMNVEV (reference sequence). The CDR3 extends over 18 amino acids. CDR3 sequence reads: CASSLGLAGTDTYNEQFF. As DNA, the CDR3 is TGTGCCAGCAGTCTCGGACTAGCGGGGACCGACACCTACAATGAGCAGTTCTTC.

The J gene is TRBJ1-3, the V gene TRBV27; D is ambiguous. The CDR3 length is 13 residues. V was trimmed by 5 bases and J by 4 bases, leaving 9 bases between them. The germline V gene has CDR1 MNHEY and CDR2 SMNVEV (reference sequence). The CDR3 spells CASSQASGNTIYF. DNA for the CDR3: TGTGCCAGCAGTCAAGCTTCAGGAAACACCATATATTTT.

The V gene is TRBV21-1, the J gene TRBJ2-7; the D call in the table, TRBD1, was not verified against the DNA. TRBV21-1 is a known pseudogene. The CDR3 is 15 amino acids. Here the CDR3 reads CASSKVRGQGPLEYF. The CDR3 nucleotides read TGTGCCAGCAGCAAAGTTAGAGGACAGGGCCCCCTAGAGTACTTC.

This clone was detected only once. The chain couples TRBV18 to TRBJ2-3, with D possibly TRBD2 on 5 matching bases. The CDR3 length is 12 residues. CDR1 is KGHSH and CDR2 is LQKENI in the germline V gene. The V and J ends lost 3 bases and 6 bases respectively, with 7 bases between them. The CDR3, as DNA: TGTGCCAGCTCACCTCAGCGGGATACGCAGTATTTT. This encodes CASSPQRDTQYF.

V usage is TRBV27 and J usage is TRBJ2-6; TRBD1 matches 9 bases. This CDR3 is 17 amino acids long. CDR1 and CDR2 from the germline V gene are MNHEY and SMNVEV (reference sequence). J lost 4 bases, V lost 6 bases, and 10 bases had no gene match. CDR3 region: CASRTGGSFRGANVLTF. CDR3 bases: TGTGCCAGCAGGACAGGGGGATCGTTTAGAGGGGCCAACGTCCTGACTTTC. Complete variable domain (other parts from reference TRBV27 and TRBJ2-6): EAQVTQNPRYLITVTGKKLTVTCSQNMNHEYMSWYRQDPGLGLRQIYYSMNVEVTDKGDVPEGYKVSRKEKRNFPLILESPSPNQTSLYFCASRTGGSFRGANVLTFGAGSRLTVL.

V and J are TRBV18 and TRBJ2-5; TRBD2 is a possible D gene (6 bases). CDR1 and CDR2 from the germline V gene are KGHSH and LQKENI. V lost 1 base and J lost 4, with 13 bases in between. The CDR3 loop spans 15 amino acids. The CDR3 bases are TGTGCCAGCTCACCACTCTCCGGGAGAGGAGAGACCCAGTACTTC. Encoded protein: CASSPLSGRGETQYF.

The chain uses TRBV5-8 and TRBJ1-1, with D perhaps TRBD1 (5 bases). CDR3 length equals 17 residues. Looked up from germline, CDR1 is SGHTS and CDR2 is YDEGEE. The ends were cut back, 1 base at V and 2 bases at J, with 18 bases in the middle. The CDR3 loop reads CASSLLAASGGNTEAFF. The CDR3 DNA sequence: TGTGCCAGCAGCTTGTTAGCGGCATCGGGGGGTAACACTGAAGCTTTCTTT.

This chain's CDR3 is CASSMTSGGNNEQFF. For the CDR3, the DNA is TGTGCCAGCAGCATGACTAGCGGGGGAAACAATGAGCAGTTCTTC. The chain combines TRBV11-2 with TRBJ2-1, with 12 bases fitting TRBD2. The germline V gene has CDR1 SGHAT and CDR2 FQNNGV. V shed 5 bases, J shed 5 bases, and the junction held 4 bases outside the gene matches. CDR3 length equals 15 residues.

The chain couples TRBV5-1 to TRBJ1-5, with unresolved D. Germline V CDR1 and CDR2: SGHRS, YFSETQ. Deletions cut 0 bases from V and 5 bases from J, with 6 bases between. This CDR3 is 13 amino acids long. The CDR3 DNA reads as TGCGCCAGCAGCTTGGGATTAGATCAGCCCCAGCATTTT. This sequence encodes CASSLGLDQPQHF.

CDR3 sequence: CASSLATGTGETQYF. The CDR3 coding sequence is TGTGCCAGCAGCTTGGCCACTGGAACGGGGGAGACCCAGTACTTC. The V and J genes are TRBV5-8 and TRBJ2-5, with TRBD2 as a possible D gene (5 bases). This CDR3 comprises 15 residues. Germline V gene data show CDR1 as SGHTS and CDR2 as YDEGEE. V lost 0 bases and J lost 5, with 14 bases in between.

The chain is built from TRBV6-6 and TRBJ1-1, with D possibly being TRBD1 (5 bases). This CDR3 contains 14 residues. With 1 base removed from V and 1 base from J, the gap between germline ends came to 7 bases. Germline-derived CDR1 and CDR2 are MNHNY and SVGAGI (reference sequence). CDR3 amino acids: CASSYLGQNTEAFF. The CDR3 DNA follows: TGTGCCAGCAGTTACTTGGGGCAGAACACTGAAGCTTTCTTT.

V gene TRBV7-2 combines with J gene TRBJ2-3; 10 positions match TRBD1. Trimming removed 5 bases from V and 3 bases from J; junction bases left unmatched: 14. Germline V CDR1 and CDR2: SGHTA, FQGNSA. The CDR3 extends over 18 amino acids. CDR3 sequence: CASSGPGTGEILTDTQYF. CDR3 nucleotides: TGTGCCAGCAGCGGTCCCGGGACAGGGGAAATCCTTACAGATACGCAGTATTTT.

This clone was observed a few times. The rearrangement links TRBV4-2 to TRBJ2-7, with TRBD1 matching over 7 bases. CDR1 and CDR2 from the germline V gene are LGHNA and YNFKEQ. V was clipped by 4 bases and J by 2 bases; unmatched bases: 5. CDR3 length: 14 amino acids. The CDR3 DNA follows: TGTGCCAGCAGCCCCACAGGGGAAACCTACGAGCAGTACTTC. Encoded protein: CASSPTGETYEQYF.

V usage is TRBV27 and J usage is TRBJ1-5; D call uncertain. The CDR3 length is 16 residues. The V gene lost 2 bases and the J gene lost 0 bases, with 11 bases spanning the gap. Germline V gene data show CDR1 as MNHEY and CDR2 as SMNVEV (reference sequence). The CDR3 DNA reads as TGTGCCAGCAGTTTACTCGGAGTTCATAGCAATCAGCCCCAGCATTTT. It encodes CASSLLGVHSNQPQHF.

The gene calls are TRBV6-5 and TRBJ2-1; TRBD2 matches 10 bases. The CDR3 has 15 amino acids. The junction had 8 bases not matched to a gene; V was cut back by 7 bases and J by 5 bases. CDR1 and CDR2 (germline): MNHEY, SVGAGI. The CDR3 DNA follows: TGTGCCAGCACCCGGACTAGCGGACCAGACAATGAGCAGTTCTTC. It specifies CASTRTSGPDNEQFF.

The chain joins TRBV7-7 to TRBJ2-2; D uncertain. V was shortened by 5 bases and J by 1 base, with 8 bases between the two germline ends. Germline lookup yields CDR1 SSHAT and CDR2 FNYEAQ (reference sequence). CDR3 length: 14 amino acids. CDR3 sequence reads: CASSPTLNTGELFF. The CDR3 DNA is TGTGCCAGCAGCCCGACACTGAACACCGGGGAGCTGTTTTTT. The variable domain in full, with the rest retrieved from reference TRBV7-7 and TRBJ2-2, is GAGVSQSPRYKVTKRGQDVTLRCDPISSHATLYWYQQALGQGPEFLTYFNYEAQPDKSGLPSDRFSAERPEGSISTLTIQRTEQRDSAMYRCASSPTLNTGELFFGEGSRLTVL.

The chain uses TRBV7-8 and TRBJ2-1; the D gene is possibly TRBD1 (5 bases). The CDR3 length is 14 residues. Trimming shortened V by 6 bases and J by 3 bases, and 12 bases separated the two germline ends. Germline CDR1 SGHVS, CDR2 FQNEAQ. In DNA, the CDR3 is TGTGCCAGCAGTACAGGACGGAACTACAATGAGCAGTTCTTC. Translating it yields CASSTGRNYNEQFF. Looking up the rest from reference TRBV7-8 and TRBJ2-1 gives the full variable domain: GAGVSQSPRYKVAKRGQDVALRCDPISGHVSLFWYQQALGQGPEFLTYFQNEAQLDKSGLPSDRFFAERPEGSVSTLKIQRTQQEDSAVYLCASSTGRNYNEQFFGPGTRLTVL.

The chain recombines TRBV6-5 with TRBJ2-1; 14 nucleotides line up with TRBD2. Looked up from germline, CDR1 is MNHEY and CDR2 is SVGAGI. Trimming at V came to 4 bases and at J to 8 bases, leaving 4 bases not matched to a gene. The CDR3 is 15 residues long. Here the CDR3 DNA reads TGTGCCAGCAGTTCGGGGACTAGCGGGAGCGATGAGCAGTTCTTC. Translated, it gives CASSSGTSGSDEQFF.

This chain joins TRBV5-1 and TRBJ2-7; 13 bases align to TRBD2. Germline V gene data show CDR1 as SGHRS and CDR2 as YFSETQ. The length of the CDR3 is 15 residues. With 4 bases clipped from V and 6 bases from J, the junction kept 7 bases outside the gene matches. In nucleotides, the CDR3 is TGCGCCAGCAGCCCTCGGACTAGCGGGAGTCGCGAGCAGTACTTC. Its protein is CASSPRTSGSREQYF.

V usage is TRBV7-2 and J usage is TRBJ2-3, with D unresolved. Germline CDR1 and CDR2: SGHTA and FQGNSA. This CDR3 contains 13 residues. V gave up 4 bases and J gave up 6 bases, with 11 bases separating them. The DNA for the CDR3 is TGTGCCAGCAGCTCATCCCAGAGGGATACGCAGTATTTT. This codes for CASSSSQRDTQYF.

The chain employs TRBV27 and TRBJ2-3; maybe TRBD1 (5 bases). Germline-derived CDR1 and CDR2 are MNHEY and SMNVEV (reference sequence). The CDR3 totals 15 residues. Trimming stripped 6 bases from V and 3 bases from J, with 16 bases between. CDR3 region: CASRVLGAGTDTQYF. The CDR3 DNA sequence: TGTGCCAGCAGGGTTCTTGGGGCAGGTACAGATACGCAGTATTTT.

This rearrangement joins TRBV7-2 to TRBJ1-1; D possibly corresponds to TRBD1 (5 bases). This CDR3 has 14 amino acids. Germline lookup yields CDR1 SGHTA and CDR2 FQGNSA. Trimming left V 5 bases short and J 3 bases short, with 13 bases between. CDR3 nucleotide sequence: TGTGCCAGCAGCGCCCTAGGGGCGGACACTGAAGCTTTCTTT. It is translated as CASSALGADTEAFF.

The gene calls are TRBV5-1 and TRBJ1-3, with TRBD1 matching 7 bases. Germline lookup yields CDR1 SGHRS and CDR2 YFSETQ. V shed 2 bases and J 4 bases; nucleotides not matched to a gene: 9. The CDR3 is made up of 16 amino acids. CDR3 in amino acids: CASSLGGAGSGNTIYF. The DNA of the CDR3 is TGCGCCAGCAGCTTAGGGGGCGCAGGATCGGGAAACACCATATATTTT.

The chain joins TRBV10-1 to TRBJ2-1; tentatively, D is TRBD1 (6 bases). CDR3 size: 15 residues. Germline CDR1 and CDR2: WNHNN and SYGVQD (reference sequence). V was trimmed by 2 bases and J by 4 bases, leaving 12 bases between them. CDR3 amino acids: CASSEGAGEYNEQFF. The CDR3 DNA follows: TGCGCCAGCAGTGAGGGGGCAGGGGAGTACAATGAGCAGTTCTTC.

This clone appeared once. The V and J genes are TRBV13 and TRBJ2-1, with TRBD2 matching over 10 bases. Per germline, CDR1 PRHDT and CDR2 FYEKMQ (reference sequence). CDR3 length: 14 amino acids. With V trimmed by 8 bases and J by 2 bases, 3 bases remained unmatched. In DNA form, the CDR3 reads TGTGCCAGCCGGCTAGCGGGAGCCTACAATGAGCAGTTCTTC. Amino acids: CASRLAGAYNEQFF. Full variable domain (rest looked up from reference TRBV13 and TRBJ2-1): AAGVIQSPRHLIKEKRETATLKCYPIPRHDTVYWYQQGPGQDPQFLISFYEKMQSDKGSIPDRFSAQQFSDYHSELNMSSLELGDSALYFCASRLAGAYNEQFFGPGTRLTVL.